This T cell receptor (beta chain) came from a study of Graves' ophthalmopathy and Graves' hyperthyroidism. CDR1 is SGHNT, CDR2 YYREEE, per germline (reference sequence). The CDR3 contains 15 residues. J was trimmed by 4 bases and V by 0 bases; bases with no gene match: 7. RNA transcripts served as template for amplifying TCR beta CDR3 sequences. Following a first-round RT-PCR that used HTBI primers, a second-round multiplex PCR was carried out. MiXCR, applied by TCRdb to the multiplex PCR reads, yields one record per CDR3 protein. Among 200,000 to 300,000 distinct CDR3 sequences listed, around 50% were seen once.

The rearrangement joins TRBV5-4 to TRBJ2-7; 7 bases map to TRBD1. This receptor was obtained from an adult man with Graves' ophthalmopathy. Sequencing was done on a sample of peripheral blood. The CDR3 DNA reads TGTGCCAGCAGCTTGGGGTTTGGCAGGGGGTACGAGCAGTACTTC. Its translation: CASSLGFGRGYEQYF.